This TCR beta chain originates from a study of blood T cell repertoires in COVID-19. Overall study context: Both acute and convalescent COVID-19 samples were obtained from the United States, Italy and Spain. Nucleic acid was either cDNA or gDNA, and it came from T cells, B-cell-depleted T cells, or PBMCs.

In the authors' workflow: Using reference gene primer amplification, nucleated cell counts were estimated. Produced via immunoSEQ multiplex PCR; TCRdb's table is partial and in-frame only. The D gene and trimming were derived from the DNA, and the V and J assignments and clone size from that table. The sample holds tens of thousands of clones, approximately 90% seen once. CDR3 length: 15 residues. Germline CDR1 is SGHRS and CDR2 is YFSETQ. V was clipped by 3 bases and J by 10 bases; unmatched bases: 11. The chain links TRBV5-1 to TRBJ2-1, with 9 bases that match TRBD2. The receptor comes from a woman aged 80 or over with acute or convalescent COVID-19. Sequenced material: peripheral blood. CDR3 nucleotide sequence: TGCGCCAGCAGCTCCCTCGCTAGCGGGATAGAGGAGCAGTTCTTC. Protein product: CASSSLASGIEEQFF.